The TCR beta chain under discussion was sequenced for a study of cytomegalovirus exposure and HLA in healthy donors. Study information: According to later analysis, the same platform produced the 110 or so validation and around 730 first-cohort repertoires. Overall study results and limits: Most TCR sequences were rare, but some public TCRs occurred in many donors. The study put roughly 160 TCR beta chains on its list as cytomegalovirus-associated.

Trimming shortened V by 1 base and J by 5 bases, and 9 bases separated the two germline ends. CDR1 and CDR2 from the germline V gene are ENHRY and SYGVKD. This CDR3 is built from 14 residues. A few counts support this clone. Its antigen is unknown. Libraries were prepared by immunoSEQ multiplex PCR; TCRdb keeps only in-frame clonotypes and omits some of them. The sample includes about 300,000 clones, 88% of them seen just once. J is TRBJ1-5 and V is TRBV10-3, with D hard to call. This TCR derives from a young woman in good health and CMV-seronegative. The sample was PBMCs. The CDR3 coding sequence is TGTGCCATCAGTGAGTGGGGAGGCGATCAGCCCCAGCATTTT. Translating it yields CAISEWGGDQPQHF.